This T cell receptor (beta chain) originates from a study of CD8+CD57+ T cells in acquired aplastic anemia. Study in general: Across the sorted CD4+ and CD8+ cells, DNA amounts averaged roughly 3 ug.

The sample holds many counts of this clonotype. Genomic DNA was employed as the template in profiling TCR beta VDJ and CDR3. TCRdb re-derived calls from the reads in MiXCR, one entry per CDR3 protein. This table holds 300,000 or so distinct CDR3 sequences, around three fifths found once. The patients chosen for sequencing had shown expansion of CD8+CD57+ cells (detected by flow cytometry). Germline values: CDR1 SGHRS, CDR2 YFSETQ. The V and J ends lost 2 bases and 2 bases respectively, with 10 bases between them. The CDR3 runs 14 residues. Input material: sorted CD4+, CD8+, or CD8+CD57+ T cells (not recorded which) from PBMCs. J is TRBJ1-1 and V is TRBV5-1; D is unresolved. The receptor was isolated from a human donor with aplastic anemia. CDR3 sequence reads: CASSFGGLNTEAFF. The CDR3 nucleotides read TGCGCCAGCAGCTTCGGAGGGCTAAACACTGAAGCTTTCTTT. Full variable domain (outside the CDR3, taken from reference TRBV5-1 and TRBJ1-1): KAGVTQTPRYLIKTRGQQVTLSCSPISGHRSVSWYQQTPGQGLQFLFEYFSETQRNKGNFPGRFSGRQFSNSRSEMNVSTLELGDSALYLCASSFGGLNTEAFFGQGTRLTVV.